The source of this T cell receptor beta chain is a study of CD8 T cells in ankylosing spondylitis (dated 2017 in TCRdb). Some background on the complete study: To find TCR variants linked to disease, the study profiled T cell receptor beta repertoires in ankylosing spondylitis patients and healthy donors. In total, the full study cohort was made up of 110 or so healthy donors and 20 to 25 ankylosing spondylitis patients. Peripheral blood was sampled, and synovial fluid was also collected from ankylosing spondylitis patients.

Results the study describes overall, beyond this receptor: The disease-linked clones were reported as significantly enriched in matched synovial fluid samples from ankylosing spondylitis patients. The disease-linked clones showed a CD8+ phenotype and occurred at relatively low frequencies in peripheral blood. A TCR beta motif made up of under ten highly homologous amino acid variants appeared to be characteristic of blood from ankylosing spondylitis patients. Some motif variants were previously reported in synovial fluid and blood of reactive arthritis patients, suggesting common disease-initiation mechanisms.

The CDR3 covers 15 residues, taking in both the cysteine and the phenylalanine. Only the CDR3 portion is preserved as DNA: 45 bases, with reading frame beginning at the first base. The V and J ends are trimmed by 10 bases and 5 bases, leaving 21 bases between them. CDR1 SGHTA and CDR2 FQGTGA are derived from the germline V gene. This sample was sequenced with an Illumina HiSeq 2500. Quantitative 5'-RACE with molecular barcodes was used to prepare TCR beta libraries. In the source study's methods: A new computational method, built on a probabilistic model of VDJ rearrangement, was used to identify disease-linked TCR variants. TCRdb took the public reads, trimmed them with fastp at Q25, ran MiXCR for clone calling and kept in-frame beta chains. Entries are consolidated by CDR3 protein sequence, retaining the most common genes and DNA. The V and J calls reflect TCRdb's pipeline rather than the authors' work. The sample table lists about 420,000 distinct CDR3 sequences, under 25% of them with a count of one. The leading ten clones occupy roughly 16% of the sample.

As for this clonotype: Its binding antigen is unknown. No base quality information exists; no much larger clone differs at one position.

The sequence came from a male donor with ankylosing spondylitis. In this chain, TRBV7-3 is recombined with TRBJ1-5; TRBD1 is a weak D gene call, 6 bases matching. Specimen: blood, either unsorted or a sorted T cell fraction (not recorded which). The CDR3: CATLWGALMDQPQHF. The DNA sequence reads TGTGCCACTCTGTGGGGGGCCCTTATGGATCAGCCCCAGCATTTT.